This entry is about one T cell receptor beta chain. Its specificity is not known. This sample stems from a study of cytomegalovirus exposure and HLA in healthy donors. V was clipped by 0 bases and J by 5 bases; unmatched bases: 12. CDR1 and CDR2 from the germline V gene are LGHNT and FRNRAP. The CDR3 runs to 18 residues. Some clones are missing from TCRdb's copy, which holds only in-frame ones; the method was immunoSEQ multiplex PCR. This sample yields some 150,000 clones, of which approximately 92% are seen a single time; 9% to 9.5% belongs to the top ten. Findings of the study overall: Most TCR sequences were rare, but some public TCRs occurred in many donors. The listing of roughly 160 TCR beta chains classed them as cytomegalovirus-associated. TCR clusters originating in the first cohort tended to co-occur in the 120 validation repertoires, according to a later analysis. Reported results showed that the classifier diagnosed cytomegalovirus status with high specificity and sensitivity.

Source material: PBMCs. V and J are TRBV12-5 and TRBJ1-3; 8 positions agree with TRBD1. This sequence was found in a woman aged 18-29 years in good health and CMV-seropositive. The CDR3 region is CASGLVLGGQGRRNTIYF. The CDR3 DNA is TGTGCTAGTGGTTTGGTACTGGGCGGACAGGGAAGGAGAAACACCATATATTTT.